A single sample gave rise to the 32 T cell receptor beta chains below, sequenced in a study of T cell responses to AZD1222 COVID-19 vaccine. Here immunoSEQ multiplex PCR was the method, and the copy in TCRdb shows in-frame clones only, minus some. This sample has about 120,000 clones; roughly 90% occur once, and the top ten carry approximately 8%. The sequencing used peripheral blood, collected 28 days after the second AZD1222 dose. The receptor source for this set is an adult who received the AZD1222 COVID-19 vaccine.

V and J are TRBV3-1 (or the pseudogene TRBV3-2) and TRBJ1-6; D gene uncertain. This CDR3 has 14 residues. The germline gives CDR1 LGHDT, CDR2 YNNKEL (reference sequence). The ends were cut back, 1 base at V and 15 bases at J, with 16 bases in the middle. The CDR3 spells CASSQALEGPGLHF. The CDR3 DNA reads TGTGCCAGCAGCCAAGCGCTTGAGGGCCCCGGCCTCCACTTT.

The chain employs TRBV2 and TRBJ2-7; TRBD2 matches at 9 bases. Per germline, CDR1 SNHLY and CDR2 FYNNEI. CDR3 length: 17 amino acids. V shed 8 bases and J 3 bases; nucleotides not matched to a gene: 17. DNA for the CDR3: TGTGCCAGCGGGGGAGACAGCGGGCTAGCGGGGAACTACGAGCAGTACTTC. This codes for CASGGDSGLAGNYEQYF. The full variable domain, rest sourced from reference TRBV2 and TRBJ2-7, is EPEVTQTPSHQVTQMGQEVILRCVPISNHLYFYWYRQILGQKVEFLVSFYNNEISEKSEIFDDQFSVERPDGSNFTLKIRSTKLEDSAMYFCASGGDSGLAGNYEQYFGPGTRLTVT.

The genes are TRBV24-1 and TRBJ2-5, with TRBD1 identical over 7 bases. V dropped 4 bases and J dropped 0; count of bases not matched to a gene: 7. Germline loops: CDR1 KGHDR, CDR2 SFDVKD. CDR3 length equals 16 residues. CDR3 loop: CATSDSDRPNQETQYF. In nucleotides, the CDR3 is TGTGCCACCAGTGACTCGGACAGGCCTAACCAAGAGACCCAGTACTTC.

The CDR3 DNA sequence: TGTGCCAGCAGCTCTACAGGGGATGGCTACACCTTC. Amino acid sequence: CASSSTGDGYTF. The chain joins TRBV11-2 to TRBJ1-2, with TRBD1 identical over 7 bases. Germline V gene lookup returns CDR1 SGHAT and CDR2 FQNNGV. J lost 6 bases, V lost 4 bases, and 2 bases had no gene match. The CDR3 length is 12 residues. Drawing the rest from reference TRBV11-2 and TRBJ1-2, the complete variable domain is EAGVAQSPRYKIIEKRQSVAFWCNPISGHATLYWYQQILGQGPKLLIQFQNNGVVDDSQLPKDRFSAERLKGVDSTLKIQPAKLEDSAVYLCASSSTGDGYTFGSGTRLTVV.

The genes are TRBV5-4 and TRBJ2-7, with unresolved D. Germline assignment: CDR1 SGHNT and CDR2 YYREEE (reference sequence). There are 15 residues in the CDR3. V lost 0 bases, J lost 2 bases, and 12 bases lay in between. The CDR3 reads CASSLELDLTYEQYF. The CDR3 DNA sequence: TGTGCCAGCAGCTTGGAATTGGACCTCACCTACGAGCAGTACTTC.

This clone is a singleton in its sample. The chain has TRBV19 and TRBJ2-7, with D possibly called TRBD1 or TRBD2 (5 bases each). V shed 5 bases and J shed 6 bases, with 17 bases lying between them. The CDR3 is made up of 14 amino acids. From germline, CDR1 is LNHDA and CDR2 SQIVND (reference sequence). The CDR3 loop is CASSPQSSGGEQYF. DNA for the CDR3: TGTGCCAGTAGTCCACAGTCCTCTGGGGGCGAGCAGTACTTC.

The rearrangement links TRBV3-1 (or the pseudogene TRBV3-2) to TRBJ2-1; 9 bases fit TRBD1. Germline lookup yields CDR1 LGHDT and CDR2 YNNKEL (reference sequence). This CDR3 is 16 amino acids long. The junction had 9 bases not matched to a gene; V was cut back by 4 bases and J by 5 bases. The CDR3 spells CASSPLPGQGDNEQFF. The CDR3 coding sequence is TGTGCCAGCAGCCCGCTTCCGGGACAGGGTGACAATGAGCAGTTCTTC.

A single count supports this clone. This chain joins TRBV5-1 and TRBJ1-1, with 7 positions matching TRBD1. Trimming took 5 bases from V and 1 from J; bases not matched to a gene: 5. This CDR3 comprises 14 residues. Germline CDR1 and CDR2: SGHRS and YFSETQ. CDR3 protein: CASRPGTANTEAFF. CDR3 in DNA: TGCGCCAGCAGGCCCGGGACAGCGAACACTGAAGCTTTCTTT. The variable domain in full, completed from reference TRBV5-1 and TRBJ1-1, reads KAGVTQTPRYLIKTRGQQVTLSCSPISGHRSVSWYQQTPGQGLQFLFEYFSETQRNKGNFPGRFSGRQFSNSRSEMNVSTLELGDSALYLCASRPGTANTEAFFGQGTRLTVV.

The J gene is TRBJ2-1, the V gene TRBV2; 9 nucleotides agree with TRBD2. With V trimmed by 7 bases and J by 5 bases, 6 bases remained unmatched. From germline, CDR1 is SNHLY and CDR2 FYNNEI. The CDR3 spans 14 residues. The DNA for the CDR3 is TGTGCCAGCATGGGGCTAGCGGGACACAATGAGCAGTTCTTC. It specifies CASMGLAGHNEQFF.

The chain has TRBV3-1 (or the pseudogene TRBV3-2) and TRBJ1-6, with 10 positions matching TRBD1. In germline, CDR1 is LGHDT, CDR2 YNNKEL (reference sequence). V lost 5 bases and J lost 0; bases outside the gene matches: 7. There are 18 residues in the CDR3. The CDR3, as DNA: TGTGCCAGCAGCAAGACAGGGGGCGGCAGCTCCTATAATTCACCCCTCCACTTT. Amino acids: CASSKTGGGSSYNSPLHF.

The chain uses TRBV7-9 and TRBJ2-1, with 14 bases fitting TRBD2. This CDR3 has 14 residues. V shed 5 bases and J 10 bases; nucleotides not matched to a gene: 4. CDR1 and CDR2 from the germline V gene are SEHNR and FQNEAQ (reference sequence). The DNA for the CDR3 is TGTGCCAGCAGCGTGGGACTAGCGGGAGAGGAGCAGTTCTTC. Residues: CASSVGLAGEEQFF.

The chain combines TRBV13 with TRBJ2-2; 8 positions match TRBD1. The trim removed 2 bases at V and 7 bases at J, leaving 3 bases unmatched. The CDR3 is 14 amino acids. Germline CDR1 and CDR2: PRHDT and FYEKMQ (reference sequence). Here the CDR3 reads CASSLHRGVGELFF. The CDR3 nucleotides are TGTGCCAGCAGCTTACACAGGGGGGTCGGGGAGCTGTTTTTT.

By its share, this clone is medium-sized. V is TRBV6-5 and J is TRBJ2-1; 9 bases line up with TRBD2. Germline-derived CDR1 and CDR2 are MNHEY and SVGAGI. V lost 0 bases, J lost 6 bases, and 3 bases stayed unmatched. This CDR3 is 15 amino acids long. The CDR3 spells CASSYSRGGRNEQFF. The DNA of the CDR3 is TGTGCCAGCAGTTACTCGCGGGGGGGCCGCAATGAGCAGTTCTTC.

This sequence joins TRBV29-1 and TRBJ2-5; 7 bases are a match to TRBD1. This CDR3 region has 16 residues. Germline CDR1 SQVTM, CDR2 ANQGSEA. Trimming cost V 1 base and J 1 base; bases outside gene matches: 9. CDR3 DNA sequence: TGCAGCGTTGAAGGGGGCAGAACAGGGGCCCAAGAGACCCAGTACTTC. As protein: CSVEGGRTGAQETQYF. The variable domain in full, with the rest retrieved from reference TRBV29-1 and TRBJ2-5, is SAVISQKPSRDICQRGTSLTIQCQVDSQVTMMFWYRQQPGQSLTLIATANQGSEATYESGFVIDKFPISRPNLTFSTLTVSNMSPEDSSIYLCSVEGGRTGAQETQYFGPGTRLLVL.

V usage is TRBV19 and J usage is TRBJ1-4, with D possibly being TRBD1 (5 bases). CDR1 LNHDA and CDR2 SQIVND come from the germline V gene (reference sequence). This CDR3 is built from 14 residues. Trimming took off 7 bases at V and 0 bases at J, with 9 bases between the two ends. The CDR3 nucleotides are TGTGCCAGTAACCGGGGGGCAACTAATGAAAAACTGTTTTTT. As protein: CASNRGATNEKLFF.

The CDR3 spells CASSLSPENTEAFF. CDR3 DNA: TGTGCCAGCAGTTTGTCCCCAGAGAACACTGAAGCTTTCTTT. The chain couples TRBV27 to TRBJ1-1; no firm D call. The CDR3 runs to 14 residues. V lost 3 bases and J lost 1, with 9 bases in between. Germline CDR1 and CDR2: MNHEY and SMNVEV (reference sequence).

The chain carries TRBV3-1 (or the pseudogene TRBV3-2) and TRBJ2-1; TRBD1 aligns across 8 bases. This CDR3 is built from 13 residues. J was trimmed by 7 bases and V by 8 bases; bases with no gene match: 7. Germline CDR1 LGHDT, CDR2 YNNKEL (reference sequence). As DNA, the CDR3 is TGTGCCAGCGGGCAGGGGGCAGGGAATGAGCAGTTCTTC. This translates into CASGQGAGNEQFF.

CDR3 sequence reads: CASSEGVSGEKLFF. CDR3 DNA sequence: TGTGCCAGCAGTGAAGGGGTATCGGGGGAAAAACTGTTTTTT. This chain uses TRBV6-1 with TRBJ1-4; D is unclear. V dropped 1 base and J dropped 8 bases, with 11 bases sitting between them. The germline V gene encodes CDR1 MNHNS and CDR2 SASEGT. CDR3 length: 14 residues.

V and J are TRBV28 and TRBJ1-3; D unclear. This CDR3 spans 16 amino acids. Germline CDR1 is MDHEN and CDR2 is SYDVKM. V was pared by 2 bases and J by 8 bases, with 19 bases between. This CDR3 is CASSLMTVDYEDTIYF. Written as DNA, the CDR3 is TGTGCCAGCAGTTTAATGACCGTGGATTATGAAGACACCATATATTTT.

The V and J genes are TRBV27 and TRBJ1-5; no clear D gene. Germline lookup yields CDR1 MNHEY and CDR2 SMNVEV (reference sequence). The CDR3 loop spans 14 amino acids. V was trimmed by 2 bases and J by 0 bases, leaving 5 bases between them. The CDR3 bases are TGTGCCAGCAGTTTACAATATAGCAATCAGCCCCAGCATTTT. It translates to CASSLQYSNQPQHF.

The chain is built from TRBV28 and TRBJ1-4; D may be TRBD1 (5 bases). There are 15 residues in the CDR3. Germline V gene lookup returns CDR1 MDHEN and CDR2 SYDVKM. V lost 7 bases, J lost 11 bases, and 23 bases lay in between. The CDR3 spells CASTTGGERGEKLFF. CDR3 DNA sequence: TGTGCCAGCACCACTGGAGGGGAAAGGGGCGAGAAACTGTTTTTT.

The gene calls are TRBV5-1 and TRBJ2-1, with 7 nucleotides matching TRBD1. Trimming removed 3 bases from V and 3 bases from J; junction bases left unmatched: 9. This CDR3 region has 16 residues. Germline CDR1 reads SGHRS; CDR2 reads YFSETQ. CDR3 protein: CASSYSGTDHYNEQFF. CDR3 nucleotides: TGCGCCAGCAGCTACTCCGGGACAGACCACTACAATGAGCAGTTCTTC.

The chain recombines TRBV14 with TRBJ2-7; perhaps D is TRBD1 or TRBD2 (6 bases each). CDR1 is SGHDN and CDR2 is FVKESK in the germline V gene. V gave up 3 bases and J gave up 0 bases, with 21 bases separating them. The CDR3 consists of 18 residues. In DNA, the CDR3 is TGTGCCAGCAGCCAGCATAATAGGGGGGCTCGGAGCTCCTACGAGCAGTACTTC. This gives the protein CASSQHNRGARSSYEQYF.

This clone appeared once. This chain uses TRBV3-1 (or the pseudogene TRBV3-2) with TRBJ1-2; D is ambiguous. Trimming stripped 5 bases from V and 2 bases from J, with 12 bases between. The V gene's germline CDR1 is LGHDT and CDR2 YNNKEL (reference sequence). The CDR3 is 14 residues long. The CDR3 nucleotides read TGTGCCAGCAGCGAGAGGGCGGGCAACTATGGCTACACCTTC. Translated, it gives CASSERAGNYGYTF.

The chain recombines TRBV7-6 with TRBJ1-1, with TRBD1 as a possible D gene (6 bases). The CDR3 spans 16 residues. Trimming shortened V by 2 bases and J by 5 bases, and 18 bases separated the two germline ends. CDR1 is SGHVS and CDR2 is FNYEAQ in the germline V gene. CDR3 DNA sequence: TGTGCCAGCAGCTTAAGTAGGGGGAACTTTGGAACTGAAGCTTTCTTT. It encodes CASSLSRGNFGTEAFF.

V and J are TRBV10-3 and TRBJ2-7; D not resolved. V was shortened by 3 bases and J by 0 bases, with 6 bases between the two germline ends. Germline CDR1 reads ENHRY; CDR2 reads SYGVKD. This CDR3 comprises 13 residues. DNA of the CDR3: TGTGCCATCAGTGACCCGAGCTCCTACGAGCAGTACTTC. Its translation is CAISDPSSYEQYF.

The chain combines TRBV5-1 with TRBJ2-3; 10 bases agree with TRBD2. V lost 0 bases and J lost 2; bases outside the gene matches: 3. CDR3 length equals 16 residues. Germline V gives CDR1 SGHRS, CDR2 YFSETQ. The CDR3 DNA reads TGCGCCAGCAGCTTGGGGCTAGCGGGGGACACAGATACGCAGTATTTT. This codes for CASSLGLAGDTDTQYF. Together with reference TRBV5-1 and TRBJ2-3, the CDR3 gives the full variable domain: KAGVTQTPRYLIKTRGQQVTLSCSPISGHRSVSWYQQTPGQGLQFLFEYFSETQRNKGNFPGRFSGRQFSNSRSEMNVSTLELGDSALYLCASSLGLAGDTDTQYFGPGTRLTVL.

This clone was counted between two and nine times. The V and J genes are TRBV10-2 and TRBJ1-2; the D is unclear. V was cut by 7 bases and J by 4 bases, with 16 bases left in between. This CDR3 spans 14 amino acids. Germline V gene lookup returns CDR1 WSHSY and CDR2 SAAADI. As DNA, the CDR3 is TGCGCCAGCACTGCCGATTTGAGTACCTATGGCTACACCTTC. Protein product: CASTADLSTYGYTF.

This chain uses TRBV24-1 with TRBJ2-2; 8 positions match TRBD1. The CDR3 loop spans 15 amino acids. CDR1 is KGHDR and CDR2 is SFDVKD in the germline V gene. V trimming: 4 bases; J trimming: 7 bases; junction bases outside the gene matches: 7. CDR3: CATSDRDRIIGELFF. In DNA, the CDR3 is TGTGCCACCAGTGACCGGGACAGGATCATCGGGGAGCTGTTTTTT.

This chain links TRBV7-2 with TRBJ1-2; D possibly corresponds to TRBD1 (5 bases). V shed 3 bases and J shed 0 bases, with 20 bases lying between them. Germline V gene data show CDR1 as SGHTA and CDR2 as FQGNSA. The CDR3 is 18 amino acids. Here the CDR3 DNA reads TGTGCCAGCAGCTTTAAGGGGACTCCATCAAGGCCTAACTATGGCTACACCTTC. It translates to CASSFKGTPSRPNYGYTF.

Comments on this clone: Sequence at one end of the junction differs from germline and may be a read error. The chain employs TRBV28 and TRBJ1-1; 9 nucleotides align to TRBD1. Germline CDR1 is MDHEN and CDR2 is SYDVKM. CDR3 size: 14 residues. In DNA form, the CDR3 reads TGTGCCAGCAATTTACAGGGGGCCAGATCTGAAGCTTTCTTT. This sequence encodes CASNLQGARSEAFF.

V usage is TRBV19 and J usage is TRBJ2-1; TRBD2 agrees at 8 bases. The CDR3 sequence is 15 residues long. V gave up 7 bases and J gave up 9 bases; unmatched junction bases: 14. Germline-derived CDR1 and CDR2 are LNHDA and SQIVND (reference sequence). The DNA of the CDR3 is TGTGCCAGTACCCCTGGGGGACTAGGAGCTTTTGAGCAGTTCTTC. Encoded protein: CASTPGGLGAFEQFF. Drawing the rest from reference TRBV19 and TRBJ2-1, the complete variable domain is DGGITQSPKYLFRKEGQNVTLSCEQNLNHDAMYWYRQDPGQGLRLIYYSQIVNDFQKGDIAEGYSVSREKKESFPLTVTSAQKNPTAFYLCASTPGGLGAFEQFFGPGTRLTVL.